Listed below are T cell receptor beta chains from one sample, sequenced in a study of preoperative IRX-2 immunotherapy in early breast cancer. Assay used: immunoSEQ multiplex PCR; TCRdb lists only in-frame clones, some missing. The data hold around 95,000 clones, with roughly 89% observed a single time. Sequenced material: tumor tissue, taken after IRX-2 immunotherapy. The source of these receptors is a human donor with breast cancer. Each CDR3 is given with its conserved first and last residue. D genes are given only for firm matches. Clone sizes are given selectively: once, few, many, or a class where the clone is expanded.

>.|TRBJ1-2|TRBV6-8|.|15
CASSPISDGYYGYTF
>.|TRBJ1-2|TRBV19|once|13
CASSIVGGLGYTF
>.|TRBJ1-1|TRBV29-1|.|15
CSVGSGAGLNTEAFF
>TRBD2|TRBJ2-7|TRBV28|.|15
CASPLRVRAGDEQYF
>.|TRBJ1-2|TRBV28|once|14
CASSLTEPVYGYTF
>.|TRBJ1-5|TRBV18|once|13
CASSPGGDQPQHF
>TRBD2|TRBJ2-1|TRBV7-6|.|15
CTSSLVAGGANEQFF
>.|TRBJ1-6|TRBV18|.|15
CASSPGASYNSPLHF
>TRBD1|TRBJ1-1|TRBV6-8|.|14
CASNQTGGSSEAFF
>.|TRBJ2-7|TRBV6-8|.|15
CASSSNSGGGGEQYF
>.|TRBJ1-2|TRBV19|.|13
CASTPQAAYGYTF
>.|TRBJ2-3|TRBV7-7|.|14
CASSATGAGDTQYF
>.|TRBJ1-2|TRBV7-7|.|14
CASSLGSGGYGYTF
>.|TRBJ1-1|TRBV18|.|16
CASSPQRNSPNTEAFF
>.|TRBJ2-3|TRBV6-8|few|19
CASRVEILTKSSSTDTQYF
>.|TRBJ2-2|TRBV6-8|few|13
CASSPGATGELFF
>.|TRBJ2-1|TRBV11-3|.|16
CASSPLGGRYYNEQFF
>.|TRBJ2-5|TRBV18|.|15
CASSPRGTSVETQYF
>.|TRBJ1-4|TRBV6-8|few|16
CASSDLEGWMGEKLFF
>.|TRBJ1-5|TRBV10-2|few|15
CASRGRGRGNQPQHF
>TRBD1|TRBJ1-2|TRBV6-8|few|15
CASSDRDRGVYGYTF
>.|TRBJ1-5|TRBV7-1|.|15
CASSLRTTSNQPQHF
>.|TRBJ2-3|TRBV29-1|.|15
CSVEGSGTSTDTQYF
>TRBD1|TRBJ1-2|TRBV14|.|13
CASSPQQGTGYTF
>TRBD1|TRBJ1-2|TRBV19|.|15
CASSLVGTGDYGYTF
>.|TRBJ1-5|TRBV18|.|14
CASSPSESGQPQHF
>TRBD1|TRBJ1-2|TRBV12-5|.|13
CASGLGDRDGYTF
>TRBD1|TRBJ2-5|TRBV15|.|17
CATSRGSKTGGTETQYF
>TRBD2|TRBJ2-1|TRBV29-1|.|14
CSVVLAGVYNEQFF
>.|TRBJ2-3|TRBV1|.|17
CASSQRGQGTSTDTQYF
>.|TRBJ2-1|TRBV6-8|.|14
CATSETGAYNEQFF
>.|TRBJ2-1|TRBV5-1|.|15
CASSLEASQYNEQFF
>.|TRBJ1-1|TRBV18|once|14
CASSPTYLSTEAFF
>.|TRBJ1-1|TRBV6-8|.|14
CASRETGGGTEAFF
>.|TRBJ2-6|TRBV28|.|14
CASSKGVGANVLTF
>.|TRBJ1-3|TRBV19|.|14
CASSIDAGGNTIYF
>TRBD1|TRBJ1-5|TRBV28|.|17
CASSWGQGGYSNQPQHF
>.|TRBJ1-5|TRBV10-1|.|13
CASIARLDQPQHF
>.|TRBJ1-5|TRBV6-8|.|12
CASSFLNQPQHF
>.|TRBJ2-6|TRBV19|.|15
CASKVQPSGANVLTF
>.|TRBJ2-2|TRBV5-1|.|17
CASSSHGQSLNTGELFF
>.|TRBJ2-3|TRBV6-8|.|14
CAIGRGRSTDTQYF
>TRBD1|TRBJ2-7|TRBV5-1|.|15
CASSFTGTGSHEQYF
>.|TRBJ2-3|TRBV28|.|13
CASSPGNPLLMYF
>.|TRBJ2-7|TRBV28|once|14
CASSPPVGSYEQYF
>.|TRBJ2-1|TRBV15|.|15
CATSRDRGSYNEQFF
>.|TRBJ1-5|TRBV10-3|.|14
CAISEAEGAKNQHF
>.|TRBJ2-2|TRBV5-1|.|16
CASSSDGGQLNGELFF
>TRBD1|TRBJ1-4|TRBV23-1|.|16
CASSPDRGQLNEKLFF
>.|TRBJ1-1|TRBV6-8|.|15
CASSSPTDMNTEAFF
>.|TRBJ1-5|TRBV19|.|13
CATARDSNQPQHF
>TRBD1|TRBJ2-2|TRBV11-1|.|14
CASGRDRVTGELFF
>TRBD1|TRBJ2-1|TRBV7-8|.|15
CASISPGTGSNEQFF
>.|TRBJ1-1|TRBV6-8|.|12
CAIGKQETEAFF